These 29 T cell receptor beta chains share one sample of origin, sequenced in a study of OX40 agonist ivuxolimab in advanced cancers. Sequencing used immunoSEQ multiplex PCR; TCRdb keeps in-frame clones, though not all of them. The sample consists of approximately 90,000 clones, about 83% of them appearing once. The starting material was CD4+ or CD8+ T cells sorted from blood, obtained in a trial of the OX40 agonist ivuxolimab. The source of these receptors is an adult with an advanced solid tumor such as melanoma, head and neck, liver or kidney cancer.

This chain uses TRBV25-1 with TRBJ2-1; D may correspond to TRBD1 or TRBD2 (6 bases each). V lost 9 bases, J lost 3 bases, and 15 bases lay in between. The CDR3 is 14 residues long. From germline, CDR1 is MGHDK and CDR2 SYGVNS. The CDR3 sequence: CASEGGDIYNEQFF. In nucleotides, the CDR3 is TGTGCCAGTGAGGGGGGAGACATCTACAATGAGCAGTTCTTC.

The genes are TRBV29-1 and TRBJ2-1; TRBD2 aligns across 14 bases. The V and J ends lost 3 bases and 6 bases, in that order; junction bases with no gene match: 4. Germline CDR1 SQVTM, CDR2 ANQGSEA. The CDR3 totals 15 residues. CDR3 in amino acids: CSVEGTSGSVNEQFF. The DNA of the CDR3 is TGCAGCGTTGAGGGGACTAGCGGGAGTGTCAATGAGCAGTTCTTC.

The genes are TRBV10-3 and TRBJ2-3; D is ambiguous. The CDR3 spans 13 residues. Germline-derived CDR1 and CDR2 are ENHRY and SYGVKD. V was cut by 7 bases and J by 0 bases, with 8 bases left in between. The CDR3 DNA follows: TGTGCCATCAAAGGCGTTAGCACAGATACGCAGTATTTT. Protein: CAIKGVSTDTQYF.

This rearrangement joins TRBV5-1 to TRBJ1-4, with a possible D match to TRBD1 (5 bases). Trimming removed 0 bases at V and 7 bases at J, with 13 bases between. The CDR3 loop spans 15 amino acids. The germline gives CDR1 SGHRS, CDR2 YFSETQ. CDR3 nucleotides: TGCGCCAGCAGCTTGGCCGGGGGGTCTGGTGAAAAACTGTTTTTT. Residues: CASSLAGGSGEKLFF.

The CDR3, as DNA: TGTGCCAGCAGCGCCCCCGGGACAGGGATCGCAGATACGCAGTATTTT. Translated, it gives CASSAPGTGIADTQYF. The gene calls are TRBV7-8 and TRBJ2-3; 9 bases align to TRBD1. Trimming cost V 5 bases and J 4 bases; bases outside gene matches: 10. Looked up from germline, CDR1 is SGHVS and CDR2 is FQNEAQ. The CDR3 extends over 16 amino acids. Full variable domain (rest looked up from reference TRBV7-8 and TRBJ2-3): GAGVSQSPRYKVAKRGQDVALRCDPISGHVSLFWYQQALGQGPEFLTYFQNEAQLDKSGLPSDRFFAERPEGSVSTLKIQRTQQEDSAVYLCASSAPGTGIADTQYFGPGTRLTVL.

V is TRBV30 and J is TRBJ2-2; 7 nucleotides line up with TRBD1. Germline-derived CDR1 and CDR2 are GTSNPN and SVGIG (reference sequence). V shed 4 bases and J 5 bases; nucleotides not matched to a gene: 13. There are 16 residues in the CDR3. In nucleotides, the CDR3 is TGTGCCTGGAAAAGCAAATTCGAGACAGGGACCGGGGAGCTGTTTTTT. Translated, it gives CAWKSKFETGTGELFF.

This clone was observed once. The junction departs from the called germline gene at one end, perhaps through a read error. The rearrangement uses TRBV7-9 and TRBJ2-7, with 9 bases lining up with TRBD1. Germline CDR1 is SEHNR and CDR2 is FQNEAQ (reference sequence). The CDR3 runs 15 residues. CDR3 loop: CANSYNGGQGYEQYF. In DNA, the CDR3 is TGTGCCAACAGCTACAACGGGGGACAGGGCTACGAGCAGTACTTC. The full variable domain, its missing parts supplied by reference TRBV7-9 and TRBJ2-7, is DTGVSQNPRHKITKRGQNVTFRCDPISEHNRLYWYRQTLGQGPEFLTYFQNEAQLEKSRLLSDRFSAERPKGSFSTLEIQRTEQGDSAMYLCANSYNGGQGYEQYFGPGTRLTVT.

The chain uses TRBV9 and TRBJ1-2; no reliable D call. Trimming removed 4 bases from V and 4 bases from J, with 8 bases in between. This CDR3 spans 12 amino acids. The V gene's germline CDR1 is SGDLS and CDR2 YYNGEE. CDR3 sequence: CASSPSGYGYTF. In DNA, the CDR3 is TGTGCCAGCAGCCCTTCGGGCTATGGCTACACCTTC.

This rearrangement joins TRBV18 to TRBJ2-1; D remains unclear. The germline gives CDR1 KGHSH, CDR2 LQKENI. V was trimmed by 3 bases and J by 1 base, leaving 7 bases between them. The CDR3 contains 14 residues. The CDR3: CASSPFGSYNEQFF. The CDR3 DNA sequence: TGTGCCAGCTCACCCTTCGGGTCCTACAATGAGCAGTTCTTC.

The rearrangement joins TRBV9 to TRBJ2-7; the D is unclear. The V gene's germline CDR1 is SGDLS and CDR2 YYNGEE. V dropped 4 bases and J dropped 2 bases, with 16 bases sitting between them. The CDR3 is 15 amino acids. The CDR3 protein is CASSFSPNLPYEQYF. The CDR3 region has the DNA TGTGCCAGCAGCTTTTCCCCGAACCTCCCCTACGAGCAGTACTTC. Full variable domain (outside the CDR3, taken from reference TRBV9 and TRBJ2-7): DSGVTQTPKHLITATGQRVTLRCSPRSGDLSVYWYQQSLDQGLQFLIQYYNGEERAKGNILERFSAQQFPDLHSELNLSSLELGDSALYFCASSFSPNLPYEQYFGPGTRLTVT.

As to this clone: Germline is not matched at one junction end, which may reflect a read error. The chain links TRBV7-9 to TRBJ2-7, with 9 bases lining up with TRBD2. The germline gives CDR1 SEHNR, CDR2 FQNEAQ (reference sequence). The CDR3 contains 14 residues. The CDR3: CASSVAGTSFEQYF. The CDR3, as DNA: TGTGCCAGCAGCGTAGCCGGGACTAGCTTCGAGCAGTACTTC.

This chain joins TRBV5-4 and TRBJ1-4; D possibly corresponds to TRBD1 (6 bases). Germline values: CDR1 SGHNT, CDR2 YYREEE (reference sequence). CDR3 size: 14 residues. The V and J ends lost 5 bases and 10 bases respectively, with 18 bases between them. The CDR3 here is CASSLKGEGGKLFF. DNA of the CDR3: TGTGCCAGCAGTCTGAAGGGGGAAGGAGGAAAACTGTTTTTT. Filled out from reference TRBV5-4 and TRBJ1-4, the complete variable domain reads ETGVTQSPTHLIKTRGQQVTLRCSSQSGHNTVSWYQQALGQGPQFIFQYYREEENGRGNFPPRFSGLQFPNYSSELNVNALELDDSALYLCASSLKGEGGKLFFGSGTQLSVL.

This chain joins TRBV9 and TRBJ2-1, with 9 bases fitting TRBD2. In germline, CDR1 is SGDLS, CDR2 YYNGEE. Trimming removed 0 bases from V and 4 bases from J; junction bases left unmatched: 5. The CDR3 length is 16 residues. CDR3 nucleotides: TGTGCCAGCAGCGTAGAATCTAGCGGGGTTTACAATGAGCAGTTCTTC. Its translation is CASSVESSGVYNEQFF. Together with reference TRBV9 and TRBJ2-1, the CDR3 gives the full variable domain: DSGVTQTPKHLITATGQRVTLRCSPRSGDLSVYWYQQSLDQGLQFLIQYYNGEERAKGNILERFSAQQFPDLHSELNLSSLELGDSALYFCASSVESSGVYNEQFFGPGTRLTVL.

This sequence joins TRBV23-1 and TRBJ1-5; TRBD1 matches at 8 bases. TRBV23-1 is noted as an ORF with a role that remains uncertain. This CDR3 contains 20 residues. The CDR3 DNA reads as TGCAACCACGCCCCCCGGGACAGGCGAACATTAGTGTATAGCAATCAGCCCCAGCATTTT. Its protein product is CNHAPRDRRTLVYSNQPQHF.

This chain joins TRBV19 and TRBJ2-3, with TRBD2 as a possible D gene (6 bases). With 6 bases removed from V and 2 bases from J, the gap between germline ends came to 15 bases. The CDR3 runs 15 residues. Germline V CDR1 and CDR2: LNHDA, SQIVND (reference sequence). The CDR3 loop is CASRSPGLLTDTQYF. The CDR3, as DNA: TGTGCCAGTAGGTCACCGGGACTGCTCACAGATACGCAGTATTTT.

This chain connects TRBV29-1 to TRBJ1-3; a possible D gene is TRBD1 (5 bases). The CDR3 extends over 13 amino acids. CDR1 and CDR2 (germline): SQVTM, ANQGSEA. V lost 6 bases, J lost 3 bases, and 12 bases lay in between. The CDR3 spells CSVQVGGGNTIYF. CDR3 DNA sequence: TGCAGCGTACAGGTCGGAGGTGGAAACACCATATATTTT.

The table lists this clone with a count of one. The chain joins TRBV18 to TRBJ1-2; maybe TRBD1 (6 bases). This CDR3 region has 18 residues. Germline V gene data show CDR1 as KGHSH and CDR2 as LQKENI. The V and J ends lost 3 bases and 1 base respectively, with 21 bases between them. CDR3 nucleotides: TGTGCCAGCTCACCTCAAGCGCCTACAGGGACAAATAACTATGGCTACACCTTC. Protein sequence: CASSPQAPTGTNNYGYTF.

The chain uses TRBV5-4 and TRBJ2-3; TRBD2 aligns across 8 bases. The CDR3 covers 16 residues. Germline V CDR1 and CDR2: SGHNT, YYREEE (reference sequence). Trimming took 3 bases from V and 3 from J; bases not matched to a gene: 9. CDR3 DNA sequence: TGTGCCAGCAGCTCTAAAGGCGGGGGGACTACAGATACGCAGTATTTT. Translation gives CASSSKGGGTTDTQYF. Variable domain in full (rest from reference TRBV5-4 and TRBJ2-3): ETGVTQSPTHLIKTRGQQVTLRCSSQSGHNTVSWYQQALGQGPQFIFQYYREEENGRGNFPPRFSGLQFPNYSSELNVNALELDDSALYLCASSSKGGGTTDTQYFGPGTRLTVL.

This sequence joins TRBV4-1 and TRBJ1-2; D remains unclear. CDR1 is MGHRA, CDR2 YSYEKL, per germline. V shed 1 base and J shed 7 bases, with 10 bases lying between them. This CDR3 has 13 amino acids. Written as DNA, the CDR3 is TGCGCCAGCAGCCAAGCATATAGGGTTGGCTACACCTTC. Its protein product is CASSQAYRVGYTF.

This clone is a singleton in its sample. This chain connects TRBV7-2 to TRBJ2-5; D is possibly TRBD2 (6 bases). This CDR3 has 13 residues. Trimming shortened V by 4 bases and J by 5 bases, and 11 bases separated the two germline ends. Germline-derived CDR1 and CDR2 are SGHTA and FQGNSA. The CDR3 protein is CASSWSGGETQYF. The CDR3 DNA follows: TGTGCCAGCAGCTGGAGCGGAGGGGAGACCCAGTACTTC.

This CDR3 reads CSGGFDGYTF. The CDR3 DNA is TGCAGTGGGGGGTTTGATGGCTACACCTTC. V and J are TRBV20-1 and TRBJ1-2, with D possibly TRBD1 on 5 matching bases. The CDR3 is made up of 10 amino acids. Germline V gene sequence: CDR1 DFQATT, CDR2 SNEGSKA (reference sequence). V was clipped by 7 bases and J by 6 bases, with 9 bases between them.

The CDR3 DNA is TGTGCCAGCTCAACCGACAGGGCTGGGGCCAACGTCCTGACTTTC. Its protein is CASSTDRAGANVLTF. The chain has TRBV18 and TRBJ2-6; 7 bases map to TRBD1. Trimming at V came to 5 bases and at J to 2 bases, leaving 3 bases not matched to a gene. Germline assignment: CDR1 KGHSH and CDR2 LQKENI. The CDR3 covers 15 residues.

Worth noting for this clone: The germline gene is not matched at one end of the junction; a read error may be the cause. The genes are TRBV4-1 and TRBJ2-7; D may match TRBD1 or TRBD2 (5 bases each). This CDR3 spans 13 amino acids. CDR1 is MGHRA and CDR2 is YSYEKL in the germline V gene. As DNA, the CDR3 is TGCGCCAGCAGCCAAGTTCGGGGCGGCGAGGAGTACTTC. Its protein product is CASSQVRGGEEYF.

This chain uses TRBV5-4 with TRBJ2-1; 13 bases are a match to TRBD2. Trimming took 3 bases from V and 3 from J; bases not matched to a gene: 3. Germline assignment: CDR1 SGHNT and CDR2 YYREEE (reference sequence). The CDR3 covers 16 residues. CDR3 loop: CASSSTSGGYYNEQFF. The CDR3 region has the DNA TGTGCCAGCAGCTCGACTAGCGGGGGGTACTACAATGAGCAGTTCTTC.

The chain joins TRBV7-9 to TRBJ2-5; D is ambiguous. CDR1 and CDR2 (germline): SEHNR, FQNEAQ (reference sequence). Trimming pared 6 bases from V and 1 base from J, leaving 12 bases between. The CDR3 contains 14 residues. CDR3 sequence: CASRSRGPQETQYF. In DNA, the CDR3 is TGTGCCAGCAGAAGTAGAGGCCCCCAAGAGACCCAGTACTTC. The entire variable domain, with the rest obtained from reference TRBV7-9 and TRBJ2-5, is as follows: DTGVSQNPRHKITKRGQNVTFRCDPISEHNRLYWYRQTLGQGPEFLTYFQNEAQLEKSRLLSDRFSAERPKGSFSTLEIQRTEQGDSAMYLCASRSRGPQETQYFGPGTRLLVL.

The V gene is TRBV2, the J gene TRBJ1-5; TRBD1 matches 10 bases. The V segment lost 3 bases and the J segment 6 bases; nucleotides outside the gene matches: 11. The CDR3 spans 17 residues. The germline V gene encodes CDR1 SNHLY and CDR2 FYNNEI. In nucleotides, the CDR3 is TGTGCCAGCAGTGATGCTAAGGACAGGGGGGGGATTCAGCCCCAGCATTTT. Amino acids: CASSDAKDRGGIQPQHF.

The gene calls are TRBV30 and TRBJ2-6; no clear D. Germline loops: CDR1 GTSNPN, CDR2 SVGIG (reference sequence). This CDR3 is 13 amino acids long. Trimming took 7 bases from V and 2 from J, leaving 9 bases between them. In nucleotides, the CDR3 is TGTGCCTCTCAAATGGCTGGGGCCAACGTCCTGACTTTC. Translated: CASQMAGANVLTF. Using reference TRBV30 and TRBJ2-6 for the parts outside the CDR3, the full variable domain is SQTIHQWPATLVQPVGSPLSLECTVEGTSNPNLYWYRQAAGRGLQLLFYSVGIGQISSEVPQNLSASRPQDRQFILSSKKLLLSDSGFYLCASQMAGANVLTFGAGSRLTVL.

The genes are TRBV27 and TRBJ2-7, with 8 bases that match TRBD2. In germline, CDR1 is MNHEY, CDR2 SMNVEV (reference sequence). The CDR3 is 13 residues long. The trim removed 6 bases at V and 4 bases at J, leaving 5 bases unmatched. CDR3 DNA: TGTGCCAGCAGCCGACTAGCGAGGTACGAGCAGTACTTC. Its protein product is CASSRLARYEQYF.

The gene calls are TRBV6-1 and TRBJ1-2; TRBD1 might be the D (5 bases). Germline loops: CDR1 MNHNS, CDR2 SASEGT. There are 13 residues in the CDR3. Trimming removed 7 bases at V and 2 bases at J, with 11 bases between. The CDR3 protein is CASNKGQNYGYTF. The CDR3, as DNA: TGTGCCAGCAATAAAGGACAAAACTATGGCTACACCTTC.